The clone carrying this T cell receptor (beta chain) was observed a handful of times. Antigen: not known. This record belongs to a study of T cell repertoires in cytomegalovirus infection. Study findings and constraints: Pooled public TCR beta family frequency picked out CMV carriers with the relevant HLA.

The junction had 7 bases not matched to a gene; V was cut back by 5 bases and J by 1 base. This CDR3 has 16 residues. TCRdb reanalysed the reads using MiXCR and keeps one entry per CDR3 protein. Seen here are 50,000 to 65,000 distinct CDR3 sequences, about 18% observed once, and the top ten hold 60% to 65%. This receptor was identified in a human donor in good health (CMV status not recorded). Some clones in this sample may be carry-over from other donors' samples. Sequencing was performed on CD8+ T cells from cultured PBMCs, taken from culture after CMV antigen stimulation. The rearrangement joins TRBV12-3 or TRBV12-4 to TRBJ2-3, with 9 bases that match TRBD1. In DNA, the CDR3 is TGTGCCAGCAGTACAACAGGGGGCGGTGGCACAGATACGCAGTATTTT. Translating it yields CASSTTGGGGTDTQYF.